Below, 25 T cell receptor beta chains from the same sample are listed, as sequenced in a study of T-cell memory formation after mild COVID-19. TCRdb fed the 5' RACE reads into MiXCR, producing one record per CDR3 protein. The table shows about 320,000 distinct CDR3 sequences, with 13% to 15% occurring only once. The sequenced sample was PBMCs or a T cell subset sorted from them (not recorded which). These receptors came from a man aged 18 to 29 who had mild COVID-19 (a few samples of this study predate the infection). Cell type and time point are not known.

The chain carries TRBV6-5 and TRBJ1-2; D gene unclear. The V end was cut by 5 bases, the J end by 8 bases, with 9 bases between. Germline V gene data show CDR1 as MNHEY and CDR2 as SVGAGI. The CDR3 extends over 11 amino acids. As DNA, the CDR3 is TGTGCCAGCAGTAAGGGAGGAGGCTACACCTTC. The encoded protein is CASSKGGGYTF.

This chain uses TRBV20-1 with TRBJ1-5, with D tentatively TRBD1 (5 bases). The germline V and J ends were trimmed by 5 bases and 7 bases, with 12 bases remaining between them. There are 12 residues in the CDR3. Germline V lookup: CDR1 DFQATT, CDR2 SNEGSKA (reference sequence). This CDR3 reads CSAGGGMQPQHF. The CDR3, as DNA: TGCAGTGCTGGGGGGGGTATGCAGCCCCAGCATTTT.

This clonotype has only a few counts. The chain has TRBV2 and TRBJ2-3; a weak D match, TRBD2 (6 bases). From germline, CDR1 is SNHLY and CDR2 FYNNEI. The germline V and J ends were trimmed by 6 bases and 5 bases, with 18 bases remaining between them. CDR3 length: 15 residues. The CDR3 DNA reads as TGTGCCAGCAGGGCAACTAGCATTCAAAGAGATACGCAGTATTTT. Translation: CASRATSIQRDTQYF.

This clonotype was observed a handful of times. The chain joins TRBV7-6 to TRBJ2-1; the D gene is possibly TRBD2 (7 bases). Looked up from germline, CDR1 is SGHVS and CDR2 is FNYEAQ. The CDR3 length is 17 residues. V lost 5 bases and J lost 3, with 20 bases in between. The CDR3 loop reads CASSQQRAGEGYNEQFF. CDR3 DNA sequence: TGTGCCAGCAGCCAACAACGGGCAGGGGAGGGCTACAATGAGCAGTTCTTC.

The chain couples TRBV5-1 to TRBJ2-6, with D tentatively TRBD1 (5 bases). Germline loops: CDR1 SGHRS, CDR2 YFSETQ. The germline V and J ends were trimmed by 2 bases and 0 bases, with 9 bases remaining between them. The CDR3 runs to 16 residues. Written as DNA, the CDR3 is TGCGCCAGCAGCTTTGGCAGGGACTCTGGGGCCAACGTCCTGACTTTC. This encodes CASSFGRDSGANVLTF.

The rearrangement links TRBV28 to TRBJ2-7, with D uncertain. The CDR3 has 13 amino acids. Trimming took 2 bases from V and 7 from J, leaving 12 bases between them. Germline V gene sequence: CDR1 MDHEN, CDR2 SYDVKM. The CDR3 protein is CASSLQLISEQYV. CDR3 nucleotides: TGTGCCAGCAGTTTACAGCTCATTTCTGAGCAGTACGTC.

The chain links TRBV7-6 to TRBJ1-4; perhaps TRBD1 as D (6 bases). V was cut by 2 bases and J by 3 bases, with 10 bases left in between. The CDR3 contains 15 residues. From germline, CDR1 is SGHVS and CDR2 FNYEAQ. The CDR3, as DNA: TGTGCCAGCAGCTTAACAGGGCTATCTAATGAAAAACTGTTTTTT. The encoded protein is CASSLTGLSNEKLFF.

The CDR3 spells CASSLEYRGLGNTIYF. The CDR3 bases are TGTGCCAGCAGCTTAGAGTACAGGGGGCTTGGAAACACCATATATTTT. The genes are TRBV7-6 and TRBJ1-3, with 9 bases identical to TRBD1. The CDR3 extends over 16 amino acids. After removal of 1 base from V and 3 bases from J, the junction contained 4 bases not matched to a gene. Germline CDR1 SGHVS, CDR2 FNYEAQ.

The chain is built from TRBV4-2 and TRBJ1-2; D is ambiguous. The CDR3 runs 15 residues. Trimming shortened V by 0 bases and J by 3 bases, and 11 bases separated the two germline ends. Per the germline V gene, CDR1 is LGHNA and CDR2 is YNFKEQ. The CDR3 nucleotides read TGTGCCAGCAGCCAAGAGGATAGCGGGTACTATGGCTACACCTTC. This gives the protein CASSQEDSGYYGYTF.

This clonotype has just a few counts. The chain combines TRBV28 with TRBJ1-2; D is unclear. The V end was cut by 5 bases, the J end by 8 bases, with 12 bases between. Germline-derived CDR1 and CDR2 are MDHEN and SYDVKM. The CDR3 is 12 residues long. The CDR3 sequence: CASSNLHEGYTF. The CDR3 DNA is TGTGCCAGCAGTAACCTCCATGAAGGCTACACCTTC.

In its sample, this clonotype was seen a few times. The chain carries TRBV6-6 and TRBJ2-7, with D possibly called TRBD1 or TRBD2 (5 bases each). The germline gives CDR1 MNHNY, CDR2 SVGAGI (reference sequence). The CDR3 totals 18 residues. The V gene lost 8 bases and the J gene lost 10 bases, with 36 bases spanning the gap. CDR3 region: CASLLGTGRLFRAEIQYF. The CDR3 DNA follows: TGTGCCAGCCTGCTTGGGACGGGAAGATTATTTAGGGCAGAGATTCAGTACTTC.

This clonotype was found a few times. The V gene is TRBV20-1, the J gene TRBJ2-6, with D perhaps given as TRBD1 or TRBD2 (6 bases each). This CDR3 has 17 residues. The germline CDR1 and CDR2 sequences are DFQATT and SNEGSKA (reference sequence). Trimming took 6 bases from V and 0 from J, leaving 18 bases between them. The chain's CDR3 is CSAGKGGPVSGANVLTF. In DNA form, the CDR3 reads TGCAGTGCCGGAAAGGGGGGTCCGGTCTCTGGGGCCAACGTCCTGACTTTC.

This clonotype was detected only a few times. The chain combines TRBV7-2 with TRBJ1-5, with no clear D. Trimming pared 5 bases from V and 0 bases from J, leaving 8 bases between. This CDR3 has 14 amino acids. The germline gives CDR1 SGHTA, CDR2 FQGNSA. The DNA of the CDR3 is TGTGCCAGCAGCCGTGAGAATAGCAATCAGCCCCAGCATTTT. Amino acid sequence: CASSRENSNQPQHF.

The chain uses TRBV7-8 and TRBJ1-1, with D unclear. This CDR3 is 17 amino acids long. The V gene lost 0 bases and the J gene lost 1 base, with 15 bases spanning the gap. The V gene's germline CDR1 is SGHVS and CDR2 FQNEAQ. The CDR3 nucleotides read TGTGCCAGCAGCTTAGCCCGGTCATGGGTATCGAACACTGAAGCTTTCTTT. As protein: CASSLARSWVSNTEAFF.

This clonotype was seen only a few times. The chain joins TRBV7-2 to TRBJ2-1, with 7 positions matching TRBD1. Germline V gene sequence: CDR1 SGHTA, CDR2 FQGNSA. The CDR3 contains 14 residues. V gave up 5 bases and J gave up 5 bases; unmatched junction bases: 6. CDR3 coding DNA: TGTGCCAGCAGCCGATTGGGACAGAACAATGAGCAGTTCTTC. The encoded protein is CASSRLGQNNEQFF.

The J gene is TRBJ2-3, the V gene TRBV20-1; 8 nucleotides agree with TRBD2. Trimming at V came to 0 bases and at J to 1 base, leaving 3 bases not matched to a gene. Germline V lookup: CDR1 DFQATT, CDR2 SNEGSKA (reference sequence). The CDR3 totals 15 residues. The CDR3 DNA follows: TGCAGTGCTAGAGAGACTAGCGTGGGCACAGATACGCAGTATTTT. Its translation is CSARETSVGTDTQYF.

The V and J genes are TRBV11-1 and TRBJ2-7; D is unclear. The CDR3 runs to 13 residues. The germline gives CDR1 SGHAT, CDR2 FQDESV (reference sequence). Trimming took off 3 bases at V and 3 bases at J, with 9 bases between the two ends. The CDR3 here is CASSFSRYYEQYF. As DNA, the CDR3 is TGTGCCAGCAGCTTTTCCCGCTACTACGAGCAGTACTTC.

This clonotype was counted between two and nine times. The J gene is TRBJ2-5, the V gene TRBV11-2, with 8 bases fitting TRBD1. This CDR3 has 13 residues. From germline, CDR1 is SGHAT and CDR2 FQNNGV. V shed 5 bases, J shed 5 bases, and the junction held 4 bases outside the gene matches. Here the CDR3 DNA reads TGTGCCAGCAGCCCCACAGGGGGGGAGACCCAGTACTTC. It is translated as CASSPTGGETQYF.

The chain couples TRBV18 to TRBJ2-3; D unresolved. V lost 8 bases and J lost 3, with 12 bases in between. Germline values: CDR1 KGHSH, CDR2 LQKENI. The CDR3 has 13 amino acids. Written as DNA, the CDR3 is TGTGCCAGCACTTGGGCAACGACAGATACGCAGTATTTT. It codes for CASTWATTDTQYF.

The V and J genes are TRBV9 and TRBJ2-1, with D possibly matching TRBD2 (5 bases). The CDR3 runs to 14 residues. The germline V gene encodes CDR1 SGDLS and CDR2 YYNGEE. V lost 2 bases and J lost 1, with 7 bases in between. The CDR3 sequence is CASSVTGSYNEQFF. CDR3 nucleotides: TGTGCCAGCAGCGTTACGGGGTCCTACAATGAGCAGTTCTTC.

This clonotype has just a few counts. The J gene is TRBJ1-5, the V gene TRBV7-8; D is undetermined. The CDR3 is 16 amino acids. V gave up 5 bases and J gave up 0 bases, with 14 bases separating them. The V gene's germline CDR1 is SGHVS and CDR2 FQNEAQ. The CDR3 nucleotides are TGTGCCAGCAGCCCAACGACCCAATATAGCAATCAGCCCCAGCATTTT. Its translation: CASSPTTQYSNQPQHF. Complete variable domain (other parts from reference TRBV7-8 and TRBJ1-5): GAGVSQSPRYKVAKRGQDVALRCDPISGHVSLFWYQQALGQGPEFLTYFQNEAQLDKSGLPSDRFFAERPEGSVSTLKIQRTQQEDSAVYLCASSPTTQYSNQPQHFGDGTRLSIL.

This clonotype was found a few times. The chain recombines TRBV7-8 with TRBJ2-6; 7 bases are a match to TRBD1. V lost 5 bases, J lost 3 bases, and 4 bases stayed unmatched. Germline loops: CDR1 SGHVS, CDR2 FQNEAQ. The CDR3 loop spans 15 amino acids. CDR3 amino acids: CASSPQGIGANVLTF. In DNA, the CDR3 is TGTGCCAGCAGCCCACAGGGGATTGGGGCCAACGTCCTGACTTTC.

This clonotype was seen more than once but under ten times. This chain joins TRBV20-1 and TRBJ2-5; 9 bases line up with TRBD2. CDR1 and CDR2 (germline): DFQATT, SNEGSKA (reference sequence). This CDR3 has 14 residues. The V and J ends lost 1 base and 5 bases, in that order; junction bases with no gene match: 5. CDR3 protein: CSARVAGGLETQYF. Here the CDR3 DNA reads TGCAGTGCTAGAGTGGCGGGGGGGCTCGAGACCCAGTACTTC.

J is TRBJ2-1 and V is TRBV7-2; TRBD2 is a possible D gene (5 bases). Germline V gene lookup returns CDR1 SGHTA and CDR2 FQGNSA. The CDR3 runs 16 residues. The V end lost 5 bases, the J end lost 0 bases, and 14 bases lay between the germline ends. CDR3 loop: CASSPYVGDSYNEQFF. In nucleotides, the CDR3 is TGTGCCAGCAGCCCCTACGTGGGAGACTCCTACAATGAGCAGTTCTTC.

The chain is built from TRBV4-3 and TRBJ1-2, with TRBD1 matching over 8 bases. The ends lost 2 bases at V and 4 bases at J; junction bases unmatched: 6. This CDR3 has 15 amino acids. CDR1 is LGHNA, CDR2 YSLEER, per germline. CDR3 nucleotides: TGCGCCAGCAGCCAAAAATCAACAGGGGGCTATGGCTACACCTTC. This codes for CASSQKSTGGYGYTF.